This T cell receptor (beta chain) stems from a study of T cell clonality in common variable immunodeficiency. This clone has ten or more counts. The read comes to an end 3 residues before the CDR3 does, leaving the germline J gene to fill in the end. CDR1 is SGHTA, CDR2 FQGTGA, per germline. V was shortened by 5 bases and J by 5 bases, with 15 bases between the two germline ends. This CDR3 region has 14 residues. TCRdb's table, derived via immunoSEQ multiplex PCR, lists solely in-frame clones and lacks some. The data show 60,000 to 75,000 clones, with none appearing a single time. The chain links TRBV7-3 to TRBJ2-5, with D perhaps TRBD2 (6 bases). Sequences were obtained from peripheral blood mononuclear cells. The receptor was isolated from a person aged 18 to 75 in good health. CDR3 sequence reads: CASSRTGGMETQYF. Partial CDR3 DNA: TGTGCCAGCAGCCGGACGGGCGGGATGGAGACC. Full variable domain (rest looked up from reference TRBV7-3 and TRBJ2-5): GAGVSQTPSNKVTEKGKYVELRCDPISGHTALYWYRQSLGQGPEFLIYFQGTGAADDSGLPNDRFFAVRPEGSVSTLKIQRTERGDSAVYLCASSRTGGMETQYFGPGTRLLVL.